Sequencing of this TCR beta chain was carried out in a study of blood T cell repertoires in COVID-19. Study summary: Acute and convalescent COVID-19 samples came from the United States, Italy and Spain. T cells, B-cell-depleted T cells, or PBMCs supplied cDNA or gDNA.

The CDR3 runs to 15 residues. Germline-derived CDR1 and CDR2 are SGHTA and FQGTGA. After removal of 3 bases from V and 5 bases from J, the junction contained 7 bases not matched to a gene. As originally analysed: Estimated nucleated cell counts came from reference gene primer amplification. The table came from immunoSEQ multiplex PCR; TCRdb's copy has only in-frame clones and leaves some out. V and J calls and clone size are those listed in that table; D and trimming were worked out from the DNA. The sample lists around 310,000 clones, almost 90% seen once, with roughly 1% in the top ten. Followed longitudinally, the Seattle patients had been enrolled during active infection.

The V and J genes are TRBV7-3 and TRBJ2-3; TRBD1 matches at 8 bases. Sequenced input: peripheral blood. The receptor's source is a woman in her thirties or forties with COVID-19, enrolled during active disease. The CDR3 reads CASSLAGGSVDTQYF. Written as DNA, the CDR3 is TGTGCCAGCAGCTTGGCAGGGGGCTCGGTAGATACGCAGTATTTT.